These T cell receptor beta chains were read from a single sample in a study of T cell repertoires in cytomegalovirus infection. Via MiXCR, TCRdb re-called the reads, giving one row per CDR3 protein. The data hold approximately 220,000 distinct CDR3 sequences, with about 38% observed a single time. Their target antigens are unknown. Source: CD8+ T cells from cultured PBMCs, taken from culture after CMV antigen stimulation. The receptors come from a human donor in good health (CMV status not recorded). Some clones in this sample may be carry-over from other donors' samples. Both conserved end residues are part of each CDR3. The D gene is left open where the match is weak. Clone size is given for some rows only: seen once, a few or many times, or a class if the clone is expanded.

v_call	j_call	d_call	clone_size	cdr3_length	cdr3_nt	cdr3_aa
TRBV12-3/TRBV12-4	TRBJ1-5	NA	few	13	TGTGCCAGCAGTTTAGCGAGGAATCAGCCCCAGCATTTT	CASSLARNQPQHF
TRBV7-9	TRBJ2-2	TRBD2	NA	13	TGTGCCAGCAGCTTCGGGGGGACCGGGGAGCTGTTTTTT	CASSFGGTGELFF
TRBV11-2	TRBJ2-7	NA	once	15	TGTGCCAGCAGCTTAGTGTCACAGGGACCTTACGAGCAGTACTTC	CASSLVSQGPYEQYF
TRBV7-6	TRBJ2-1	NA	NA	14	TGTGCCAGCAGCATCAGGGATCCCTACAATGAGCAGTTCTTC	CASSIRDPYNEQFF
TRBV19	TRBJ1-1	NA	NA	14	TGTGCCAGTAGTATAGGAGGGGTTAACACTGAAGCTTTCTTT	CASSIGGVNTEAFF
TRBV4-1	TRBJ2-7	TRBD1	NA	12	TGCGCCAGCAGCCGAGGGACAGGAGAGCAGTACTTC	CASSRGTGEQYF
TRBV11-2	TRBJ1-2	NA	few	15	TGTGCCAGCAGCCCCGTGGTCCGGTCTAACTATGGCTACACCTTC	CASSPVVRSNYGYTF
TRBV28	TRBJ2-7	NA	NA	11	TGTGCCAGCAGATTTAGGGACGAGCAGTACTTC	CASRFRDEQYF
TRBV7-3	TRBJ2-1	TRBD1	NA	12	TGTGCCAGCAGCGGGGGACAGGGTGAGCAGTTCTTC	CASSGGQGEQFF
TRBV29-1	TRBJ2-7	NA	few	14	TGCAGCGGGCTAGGCGGGGCAGAGGAATACGAGCAGTACTTC	CSGLGGAEEYEQYF
TRBV11-2	TRBJ1-5	NA	few	15	TGTGCCAGCAGCTTAGGCAGGGGCGGAAGTCAGCCCCAGCATTTT	CASSLGRGGSQPQHF
TRBV10-3	TRBJ1-2	TRBD1	few	12	TGTGCCATCAGTGAGACAGGGGATGGCTACACCTTC	CAISETGDGYTF
TRBV12-3/TRBV12-4	TRBJ2-1	TRBD2	NA	15	TGTGCCAGCAGCATACTAGCGGGGGCCGTCAATGAGCAGTTCTTC	CASSILAGAVNEQFF
TRBV4-1	TRBJ1-2	NA	few	15	TGCGCCAGCAGCCACGATAGGGACTCTAACTATGGCTACACCTTC	CASSHDRDSNYGYTF
TRBV7-8	TRBJ2-1	NA	NA	12	TGTGCCAGCAGCCCCGATAGAAATGAGCAGTTCTTC	CASSPDRNEQFF
TRBV7-6	TRBJ2-2	NA	NA	12	TGTGCCGTCCCAGGGGACACCGGGGAGCTGTTTTTT	CAVPGDTGELFF
TRBV7-9	TRBJ2-5	NA	few	15	TGTGCCAGCAGCTTAAGGTCCAGAGACCAAGAGACCCAGTACTTC	CASSLRSRDQETQYF
TRBV7-3	TRBJ2-7	NA	NA	12	TGTGCCAGCAGCTCACAGGGAAGCGAGCAGTACTTC	CASSSQGSEQYF
TRBV7-6	TRBJ2-3	TRBD2	NA	17	TGTGCCAGCAGCTTAGGACTAGCGGGGGGGCCTACAGATACGCAGTATTTT	CASSLGLAGGPTDTQYF
TRBV15	TRBJ1-1	NA	NA	14	TGTGCCACCAACAACCAGCTCCTGAACACTGAAGCTTTCTTT	CATNNQLLNTEAFF
TRBV10-3	TRBJ1-1	NA	NA	13	TGTGCCACCATCGACAGGATGAACACTGAAGCTTTCTTT	CATIDRMNTEAFF
TRBV19	TRBJ2-1	TRBD2	once	16	TGTGCCAGTAGTACTTACCTAGCGGGGCTGTTTCGTGAGCAGTTCTTC	CASSTYLAGLFREQFF
TRBV4-1	TRBJ1-4	TRBD1	few	15	TGCGCCAGCAGCCAGAGACAGGGGCTTAATGAAAAACTGTTTTTT	CASSQRQGLNEKLFF
TRBV7-6	TRBJ2-2	NA	few	13	TGTGCCAGCAGCCCGCCGACCACCGGGGAGCTGTTTTTT	CASSPPTTGELFF
TRBV11-2	TRBJ2-1	NA	many	18	TGTGCCAGCAGCTTAGAGAGACTAGTGCCCACCTCCTACAATGAGCAGTTCTTC	CASSLERLVPTSYNEQFF
TRBV7-9	TRBJ2-7	TRBD2	few	15	TGTGCCAGCAGCCCGACTAGCGGGGACCCCTACGAGCAGTACTTC	CASSPTSGDPYEQYF
TRBV7-6	TRBJ2-1	TRBD2	few	16	TGTGCCAGCAGCTGGGGACTAGCGATACTATACAATGAGCAGTTCTTC	CASSWGLAILYNEQFF
TRBV12-3/TRBV12-4	TRBJ2-2	TRBD2	few	16	TGTGCCAGCAATAGCCTAGCGGTCCTGAACACCGGGGAGCTGTTTTTT	CASNSLAVLNTGELFF
TRBV12-3/TRBV12-4	TRBJ2-5	NA	NA	15	TGTGCCAGCAGTCCCGGACTAGGGGGGATTAAGACCCAGTACTTC	CASSPGLGGIKTQYF
TRBV6-5	TRBJ1-5	NA	NA	15	TGTGCCAGCAGTTACTCGCGAAGTATTCATCAGCCCCAGCATTTT	CASSYSRSIHQPQHF
TRBV11-3	TRBJ2-5	NA	NA	15	TGTGCCAGCAGCTTCCCAGGGCCGGAGCAAGAGACCCAGTACTTC	CASSFPGPEQETQYF
TRBV4-1	TRBJ2-1	NA	few	14	TGCGCCAGCAGCCAAGCGACCCTGATGAATGAGCAGTTCTTC	CASSQATLMNEQFF
TRBV27	TRBJ1-2	NA	NA	13	TGTGCCAGCAGCTCACCAAGGAACTATGGCTACACCTTC	CASSSPRNYGYTF
TRBV7-9	TRBJ2-7	NA	few	15	TGTGCCAGCGGACCACCCTCCAGGATATCCTACGAGCAGTACTTC	CASGPPSRISYEQYF
TRBV6-1	TRBJ1-4	NA	NA	15	TGTGCCAGCAGTTACCTAGGGGACTTGGGAGAAAAACTGTTTTTT	CASSYLGDLGEKLFF
TRBV6-8	TRBJ2-1	NA	NA	16	TGTGCCAGCAGTTACAGGCGACAAAGCTCCTACAATGAGCAGTTCTTC	CASSYRRQSSYNEQFF
TRBV7-6	TRBJ1-3	NA	once	14	TGTGCCAGCAGCCCTCGGGTCTCTGGAAACACCATATATTTT	CASSPRVSGNTIYF
TRBV2	TRBJ2-3	NA	few	14	TGTGCCAGCAGTGGCTGGGGTACGACAGATACGCAGTATTTT	CASSGWGTTDTQYF
TRBV4-2	TRBJ2-7	NA	NA	13	TGTGCCAGCAGCCAGGGAACTTCCTACGAGCAGTACTTC	CASSQGTSYEQYF
TRBV27	TRBJ2-1	TRBD1	few	18	TGTGCCAGCAGGGACCCGCCGTACAGGGGTAGGTCCTACAATGAGCAGTTCTTC	CASRDPPYRGRSYNEQFF
TRBV15	TRBJ1-5	NA	NA	17	TGTGCCACCAAGGCAGGAGGGACACTATATAGCAATCAGCCCCAGCATTTT	CATKAGGTLYSNQPQHF
TRBV11-2	TRBJ1-1	NA	few	13	TGTGCCAGCAGCTTAGTTGTGAGGACGGAGACTTTCTTT	CASSLVVRTETFF
TRBV7-2	TRBJ2-1	NA	NA	15	TGTGCCAGCAGCTTAGGGTTAGCGAAATACAATGAGCAGTTCTTC	CASSLGLAKYNEQFF
TRBV13	TRBJ2-4	TRBD1	few	17	TGTGCCAGCAGCCTTTCAGGGGGCGTGCGAGCCAAAAACATTCAGTACTTC	CASSLSGGVRAKNIQYF
TRBV7-9	TRBJ2-7	TRBD1	NA	13	TGTGCCAGCAGCGTGGGACAGAAGTACGAGCAGTACTTC	CASSVGQKYEQYF
TRBV6-6	TRBJ1-2	TRBD1	NA	15	TGTGCCAGCATCAATCCGGGACAGGACTCCCATGGCTACACCTTC	CASINPGQDSHGYTF
TRBV11-2	TRBJ2-7	TRBD2	few	17	TGTGCCAGCAGCTCCGGGACTAGCGGGAGGGCCTTCTACGAGCAGTACTTC	CASSSGTSGRAFYEQYF
TRBV30	TRBJ2-5	TRBD1	NA	11	TGTGCCTGGGACAGGGGGGAGACCCAGTACTTC	CAWDRGETQYF
TRBV27	TRBJ2-2	NA	NA	15	TGTGCCAGCAGCTCCCCTCAGAGGAACACCGGGGAGCTGTTTTTT	CASSSPQRNTGELFF
TRBV12-3/TRBV12-4	TRBJ2-1	TRBD2	NA	18	TGTGCCAGCAGCATAGGACTAGCGGGAGGAAAGGGGGGGAATGAGCAGTTCTTC	CASSIGLAGGKGGNEQFF
TRBV19	TRBJ2-1	NA	few	13	TGTGCCAGTAACGCCGGGGTGTGGGATGAGCAGTTCTTC	CASNAGVWDEQFF
TRBV12-5	TRBJ2-4	NA	NA	13	TGTGCTAGTGGTTTGACAGCCAAAAACATTCAGTACTTC	CASGLTAKNIQYF
TRBV7-9	TRBJ2-2	TRBD2	few	15	TGTGCCAGCAACAAAATGGGGAGGGCGACCGGGGAGCTGTTTTTT	CASNKMGRATGELFF